These T cell receptor beta chains were read from a single sample in a study of blood T cell repertoires in COVID-19. Clones were read by immunoSEQ multiplex PCR, and TCRdb kept only the in-frame ones, dropping some. In the table there are under 200,000 clones, 82% of which are singletons. The sample taken for sequencing was PBMCs or T cells enriched from blood (not recorded which). These receptors originate from a man aged 55 to 70 who had recovered from COVID-19. The CDR3 runs from the conserved cysteine through the conserved F or W. A D gene is named only where the DNA matches it firmly. Size values are once, few and many counts, or a class for expanded clones, and some rows have none.

V gene	J gene	D gene	clone size	CDR3 DNA	CDR3 protein
TRBV5-1	TRBJ2-3	TRBD2	.	TGCGCCAGCAGCTTGTCTAGCGGGGGGGCTGGAGATACGCAGTATTTT	CASSLSSGGAGDTQYF
TRBV9	TRBJ1-3	TRBD1	.	TGTGCCAGCAGCGTAAGAGGGGACAGCTCTGGAAACACCATATATTTT	CASSVRGDSSGNTIYF
TRBV27	TRBJ2-5	.	.	TGTGCCAGCAGTTCCCGGACATCTGAGACCCAGTACTTC	CASSSRTSETQYF
TRBV24-1	TRBJ1-5	TRBD1	.	TGTGCCACCAGTGGTGCAGGGGGCCCGATTAGCAATCAGCCCCAGCATTTT	CATSGAGGPISNQPQHF
TRBV12-3/TRBV12-4	TRBJ2-7	TRBD1	once	TGTGCCAGCAGGTCCGACAGGGTCCTCGAGCAGTACTTC	CASRSDRVLEQYF
TRBV18	TRBJ2-5	.	.	TGTGCCAGCTCACGCCGGGACTTCCAAGAGACCCAGTACTTC	CASSRRDFQETQYF
TRBV28	TRBJ2-7	.	.	TGTGCCAGCAGACAACCGGGACTCCAATCCTACGAGCAGTACTTC	CASRQPGLQSYEQYF
TRBV28	TRBJ2-7	TRBD2	.	TGTGCCAGCAGTTTAATCACCGGGGGGAGACTACGAGAGCAGTACTTC	CASSLITGGRLREQYF
TRBV21-1	TRBJ1-1	.	.	TGTGCCAGCAGCAAAGCGGATCGGGGGGTGACGTCCACTGAAGCTTTCTTT	CASSKADRGVTSTEAFF
TRBV28	TRBJ2-7	TRBD2	once	TGTGCCAGCATGGCTAGCGGGATGGGTGAGCAGTACTTC	CASMASGMGEQYF
TRBV11-2	TRBJ2-1	.	.	TGTGCCAGCAGCTTTACTCGGGACACCCGCTACAATGAGCAGTTCTTC	CASSFTRDTRYNEQFF
TRBV7-9	TRBJ2-7	TRBD1	.	TGTGCCAGCAGCGCTACGGGGTTTGGGGCTGGGACAGTGGACGAGCAGTACTTC	CASSATGFGAGTVDEQYF
TRBV18	TRBJ2-4	.	.	TGTGCCAGCTCGCCCACCGGGGACAACTTTAATCAGTACTTC	CASSPTGDNFNQYF
TRBV10-3	TRBJ2-6	TRBD1	.	TGTGCCATCAGTGAGTCGACAGGGGGCGCAAATGGGGCCAACGTCCTGACTTTC	CAISESTGGANGANVLTF
TRBV7-8	TRBJ1-1	TRBD1	.	TGTGCCAGCAGCTTGGACAGGGGGAACACTGAAGCTTTCTTT	CASSLDRGNTEAFF
TRBV27	TRBJ2-7	TRBD1	few	TGTGCCAGCAGTGTCGGGACAGCCAACTACCTACGCGAGCAGTACTTC	CASSVGTANYLREQYF
TRBV28	TRBJ1-2	TRBD1	.	TGTGCCAGCAGTCTCTCAGGGGGCAAGGGCTACACCTTC	CASSLSGGKGYTF
TRBV5-6	TRBJ1-3	TRBD1	few	TGTGCCAGCAGCTTGGCCGGGACAGGGAATGGAAACACCATATATTTT	CASSLAGTGNGNTIYF
TRBV21-1	TRBJ2-3	.	.	TGTGCCAGCAGCCCGACAGGGAACTCGCCTAGCACAGATACGCAGTATTTT	CASSPTGNSPSTDTQYF
TRBV10-3	TRBJ1-6	TRBD1	.	TGTGCCACCGGGACAGGAAATAATTCACCCCTCCACTTT	CATGTGNNSPLHF
TRBV5-4	TRBJ2-3	TRBD2	.	TGTGCCAGCAGCAAACTAGCGGGAATTGGCACAGATACGCAGTATTTT	CASSKLAGIGTDTQYF
TRBV7-2	TRBJ2-5	.	.	TGTGCCAGCAGCTTAAGCTGGGTTAGCGAGACCCAGTACTTC	CASSLSWVSETQYF
TRBV4-2	TRBJ2-2	.	few	TGTGCCAGCAGCCAAGATCCAGCGCAGGGTCTCGGGGAGCTGTTTTTT	CASSQDPAQGLGELFF
TRBV5-8	TRBJ2-2	.	.	TGTGCCAGCAGCTTGCCAGGGCGGCCCGGGGAGCTGTTTTTT	CASSLPGRPGELFF
TRBV5-1	TRBJ1-5	.	.	TGCGCGACAAACGTTGACCAGCCCCAGCATTTT	CATNVDQPQHF
TRBV29-1	TRBJ1-2	.	.	TGCAGCGTTGACAGGGTGGACTATGGCTACACCTTC	CSVDRVDYGYTF
TRBV19	TRBJ2-2	TRBD1	.	TGTGCCAGTAGTCGGGACAGAACGAACACCGGGGAGCTGTTTTTT	CASSRDRTNTGELFF
TRBV7-2	TRBJ1-2	.	.	TGTGCCAGCAGCTTACTGCCAGGGCTCCTCTATGGCTACACCTTC	CASSLLPGLLYGYTF
TRBV2	TRBJ2-5	TRBD2	.	TGTGCCAGCACCGAGGCGGGGGGGCCCACGGAGACCCAGTACTTC	CASTEAGGPTETQYF
TRBV27	TRBJ1-4	.	.	TGTGCCAGCAGTTCACTTCAGGGCTATAATGAAAAACTGTTTTTT	CASSSLQGYNEKLFF
TRBV18	TRBJ1-5	.	.	TGTGCCAGCTCAGGAGCCCAGTGGGGGGATCAGCCCCAGCATTTT	CASSGAQWGDQPQHF
TRBV10-3	TRBJ2-5	.	.	TGTGCCATCAGTGAGTCAGGGGACATGGGGGAGACCCAGTACTTC	CAISESGDMGETQYF
TRBV28	TRBJ1-3	TRBD1	.	TGTGCCAGCAGTTCTACAGACAGGGAAAGAAACACCATATATTTT	CASSSTDRERNTIYF
TRBV27	TRBJ2-5	.	once	TGTGCCAGCAGTAACTACCAAGAGACCCAGTACTTC	CASSNYQETQYF
TRBV5-1	TRBJ2-1	TRBD1	.	TGCGCCAGCAGACCGGGACAGGCGGAGAATGAGCAGTTCTTC	CASRPGQAENEQFF
TRBV27	TRBJ2-3	.	.	TGTGCCAGCAGTTTATCCCGAGGAGATACGCAGTATTTT	CASSLSRGDTQYF
TRBV6-5	TRBJ2-7	TRBD1	.	TGTGCCAGCAGTTCAACAGGGGGCTACGAGCAGTACTTC	CASSSTGGYEQYF
TRBV10-3	TRBJ2-1	TRBD2	.	TGTGCCATCAGTGAGTCGAGGACTAGCGGGGACAATGAGCAGTTCTTC	CAISESRTSGDNEQFF
TRBV5-1	TRBJ2-3	.	.	TGCGCCAGCAGGGAGGTTCAGTCGTCAGATACGCAGTATTTT	CASREVQSSDTQYF
TRBV2	TRBJ1-1	.	.	TGTGCCAGCAGGAAATCCAGGGGCAACACTGAAGCTTTCTTT	CASRKSRGNTEAFF
TRBV7-2	TRBJ2-7	.	.	TGTGCCAGCAGATTAACAGGGCCCGAGCAGTACTTC	CASRLTGPEQYF